This is a list of T cell receptor beta chains from one sample in a study of cytomegalovirus exposure and HLA in healthy donors. TCRdb's table, derived via immunoSEQ multiplex PCR, lists solely in-frame clones and lacks some. The data show 180,000 or so clones, over 75% seen once. Sequenced sample: PBMCs. Receptors originate from a man aged 35 to 55 in good health and CMV-seropositive. CDR3s include the opening cysteine and the closing phenylalanine or tryptophan. The order of the fields is CDR3 protein, CDR3 DNA, CDR3 length, J gene, clone size, D gene, V gene. The D gene is left open where the match is weak. Only some rows state a clone size, as once, few, many or a class for expanded clones.

CDR3aa: CASSVGDRPAGDTQYF
CDR3nt: TGTGCCAGCAGCGTTGGGGACAGGCCGGCAGGGGATACGCAGTATTTT
len: 16
j_gene: TRBJ2-3
abundance: -
d_gene: TRBD1
v_gene: TRBV9

CDR3aa: CASSVQVVAGSGELFF
CDR3nt: TGTGCCAGTAGTGTACAGGTGGTAGCGGGTTCCGGGGAGCTGTTTTTT
len: 16
j_gene: TRBJ2-2
abundance: -
d_gene: TRBD2
v_gene: TRBV19

CDR3aa: CASSLSGLTDTQYF
CDR3nt: TGCGCCAGCAGCTTGTCAGGACTCACAGATACGCAGTATTTT
len: 14
j_gene: TRBJ2-3
abundance: -
d_gene: -
v_gene: TRBV5-1

CDR3aa: CASSWGHNYGYTF
CDR3nt: TGTGCCAGCAGTTGGGGGCATAACTATGGCTACACCTTC
len: 13
j_gene: TRBJ1-2
abundance: -
d_gene: -
v_gene: TRBV27

CDR3aa: CASSDSSYEQYF
CDR3nt: TGCGCCAGCAGTGATAGTTCCTACGAGCAGTACTTC
len: 12
j_gene: TRBJ2-7
abundance: -
d_gene: -
v_gene: TRBV10-1

CDR3aa: CAISESTGDEKLFF
CDR3nt: TGTGCCATCAGTGAGTCAACAGGGGATGAAAAACTGTTTTTT
len: 14
j_gene: TRBJ1-4
abundance: -
d_gene: TRBD1
v_gene: TRBV10-3

CDR3aa: CASTPGWPTYEQYF
CDR3nt: TGTGCCAGTACCCCGGGGTGGCCCACCTACGAGCAGTACTTC
len: 14
j_gene: TRBJ2-7
abundance: -
d_gene: -
v_gene: TRBV19

CDR3aa: CASSWTSGRGEQFF
CDR3nt: TGTGCCAGCAGCTGGACTAGCGGGAGAGGGGAGCAGTTCTTC
len: 14
j_gene: TRBJ2-1
abundance: -
d_gene: TRBD2
v_gene: TRBV7-3

CDR3aa: CASLRDTSYNEQFF
CDR3nt: TGTGCCAGTCTCCGGGACACCTCCTACAATGAGCAGTTCTTC
len: 14
j_gene: TRBJ2-1
abundance: -
d_gene: -
v_gene: TRBV28

CDR3aa: CASSHNDRVYEQYF
CDR3nt: TGTGCCAGCAGCCACAACGACAGAGTCTACGAGCAGTACTTC
len: 14
j_gene: TRBJ2-7
abundance: -
d_gene: -
v_gene: TRBV5-4

CDR3aa: CASSPLQGFTYEQYF
CDR3nt: TGTGCCAGCAGCCCCTTACAGGGTTTTACCTACGAGCAGTACTTC
len: 15
j_gene: TRBJ2-7
abundance: -
d_gene: -
v_gene: TRBV9

CDR3aa: CASSGRDRGREQFF
CDR3nt: TGTGCCAGCAGCGGCCGGGACAGGGGGCGCGAGCAGTTCTTC
len: 14
j_gene: TRBJ2-1
abundance: once
d_gene: -
v_gene: TRBV21-1

CDR3aa: CASSSITSGAYNEQFF
CDR3nt: TGTGCCAGCAGCTCTATCACTAGCGGGGCATACAATGAGCAGTTCTTC
len: 16
j_gene: TRBJ2-1
abundance: -
d_gene: TRBD2
v_gene: TRBV7-8

CDR3aa: CASSPGFFETQYF
CDR3nt: TGTGCCAGCAGCCCGGGATTCTTCGAGACCCAGTACTTC
len: 13
j_gene: TRBJ2-5
abundance: few
d_gene: -
v_gene: TRBV7-9

CDR3aa: CAAAPASGRGDIQYF
CDR3nt: TGTGCCGCCGCGCCCGCTAGCGGGAGAGGGGACATTCAGTACTTC
len: 15
j_gene: TRBJ2-4
abundance: -
d_gene: TRBD2
v_gene: TRBV10-3

CDR3aa: CASRPQGQVDHEQYF
CDR3nt: TGTGCCAGCAGACCGCAGGGACAGGTTGACCACGAGCAGTACTTC
len: 15
j_gene: TRBJ2-7
abundance: -
d_gene: TRBD1
v_gene: TRBV5-4

CDR3aa: CASSTGGSNEQFF
CDR3nt: TGTGCTAGCAGCACGGGGGGGTCCAATGAGCAGTTCTTC
len: 13
j_gene: TRBJ2-1
abundance: few
d_gene: TRBD2
v_gene: TRBV7-7

CDR3aa: CASSLLGQVYEQYF
CDR3nt: TGTGCCAGCAGTTTATTGGGGCAAGTCTACGAGCAGTACTTC
len: 14
j_gene: TRBJ2-7
abundance: -
d_gene: -
v_gene: TRBV27

CDR3aa: CSVEIDSNQPQHF
CDR3nt: TGCAGCGTTGAAATAGATAGCAATCAGCCCCAGCATTTT
len: 13
j_gene: TRBJ1-5
abundance: -
d_gene: -
v_gene: TRBV29-1

CDR3aa: CASSQFGGDLDEQYF
CDR3nt: TGTGCCAGCAGCCAGTTTGGAGGGGACTTGGACGAGCAGTACTTC
len: 15
j_gene: TRBJ2-7
abundance: once
d_gene: -
v_gene: TRBV7-9

CDR3aa: CSVDTGLAGYNEQFF
CDR3nt: TGCAGCGTCGACACTGGACTAGCGGGATACAATGAGCAGTTCTTC
len: 15
j_gene: TRBJ2-1
abundance: -
d_gene: TRBD2
v_gene: TRBV29-1

CDR3aa: CASSLIQGFSYEQYF
CDR3nt: TGTGCCAGCAGCTTAATACAGGGATTCTCCTACGAGCAGTACTTC
len: 15
j_gene: TRBJ2-7
abundance: -
d_gene: -
v_gene: TRBV7-2

CDR3aa: CASSQEQGASGNTIYF
CDR3nt: TGTGCCAGCAGCCAAGAACAGGGGGCTTCTGGAAACACCATATATTTT
len: 16
j_gene: TRBJ1-3
abundance: few
d_gene: TRBD1
v_gene: TRBV4-2

CDR3aa: CASSTNREDTQYF
CDR3nt: TGTGCCAGTAGTACAAACAGGGAAGATACGCAGTATTTT
len: 13
j_gene: TRBJ2-3
abundance: -
d_gene: -
v_gene: TRBV19

CDR3aa: CASSQDGNSPLHF
CDR3nt: TGTGCCAGCAGTCAAGACGGGAATTCACCCCTCCACTTT
len: 13
j_gene: TRBJ1-6
abundance: -
d_gene: -
v_gene: TRBV6-4

CDR3aa: CASKYRVTYEQYF
CDR3nt: TGTGCCAGCAAATACAGGGTCACCTACGAGCAGTACTTC
len: 13
j_gene: TRBJ2-7
abundance: once
d_gene: -
v_gene: TRBV2

CDR3aa: CAISELSSGTYEQYF
CDR3nt: TGTGCCATCAGTGAGTTGTCTAGCGGAACTTACGAGCAGTACTTC
len: 15
j_gene: TRBJ2-7
abundance: -
d_gene: TRBD2
v_gene: TRBV10-3

CDR3aa: CASSSQGAGGTEAFF
CDR3nt: TGTGCCAGCAGCTCACAGGGGGCGGGTGGAACTGAAGCTTTCTTT
len: 15
j_gene: TRBJ1-1
abundance: -
d_gene: TRBD1
v_gene: TRBV5-5

CDR3aa: CASRGGGNEQFF
CDR3nt: TGTGCCAGCCGCGGGGGAGGCAATGAGCAGTTCTTC
len: 12
j_gene: TRBJ2-1
abundance: once
d_gene: TRBD2
v_gene: TRBV6-1

CDR3aa: CASSTGGSGEKLFF
CDR3nt: TGCGCCAGCAGCACAGGGGGCTCAGGTGAAAAACTGTTTTTT
len: 14
j_gene: TRBJ1-4
abundance: -
d_gene: TRBD1
v_gene: TRBV5-1